This T cell receptor (beta chain) was profiled in a study of cytomegalovirus exposure and HLA in healthy donors. General observations from the study: Some highly shared sequence variants likely arose as a pipeline artifact. Altogether, 150 to 200 TCR beta chains were recorded as cytomegalovirus-associated.

The germline CDR1 and CDR2 sequences are SEHNR and FQNEAQ (reference sequence). CDR3 size: 17 residues. Trimming took 2 bases from V and 7 from J; bases not matched to a gene: 17. Remarks on this clone: Its target is unknown.

PCR amplification relied on 60 Vbeta primers (plus 13 Jbeta primers). TCRdb's table, derived via immunoSEQ multiplex PCR, lists solely in-frame clones and lacks some. The sample lists 150,000 to 200,000 clones, roughly 84% occurring once. Each donor was nominally healthy when sampled (though unrecorded immune exposures were likely). The V and J genes are TRBV7-9 and TRBJ2-7, with 7 bases identical to TRBD1. The TCR was taken from a boy between 2 and 15 years old in good health and CMV-seronegative. Source material: PBMCs. CDR3: CASSLPPVGGLFREQYF. Here the CDR3 DNA reads TGTGCCAGCAGCTTACCCCCGGTAGGGGGCCTTTTTCGGGAGCAGTACTTC.